One T cell receptor (beta chain) is described in this entry. Its antigen remains unidentified. The data were taken from a study of T cells after yellow fever vaccination. Findings and caveats of the study: Most clones from primary vaccination resurfaced after the booster (about 96% CD4, around 89% CD8).

The CDR3 consists of 14 residues. Trimming removed 6 bases from V and 0 bases from J, with 11 bases in between. MiXCR, run by TCRdb on the 5' RACE reads, gives a single entry per CDR3 protein. The data hold about 300,000 distinct CDR3 sequences, with 3% to 4.5% observed a single time. The receptor was derived from a man aged 18 to 30 who received the YFV17D yellow fever vaccine. Sequences were derived from PBMCs, sampled 5 days after the yellow fever booster vaccination. The genes are TRBV12-3 or TRBV12-4 and TRBJ1-2, with D uncertain. The CDR3 DNA follows: TGTGCCAGCAGCCCCCCCAGTACTAACTATGGCTACACCTTC. Its protein is CASSPPSTNYGYTF.